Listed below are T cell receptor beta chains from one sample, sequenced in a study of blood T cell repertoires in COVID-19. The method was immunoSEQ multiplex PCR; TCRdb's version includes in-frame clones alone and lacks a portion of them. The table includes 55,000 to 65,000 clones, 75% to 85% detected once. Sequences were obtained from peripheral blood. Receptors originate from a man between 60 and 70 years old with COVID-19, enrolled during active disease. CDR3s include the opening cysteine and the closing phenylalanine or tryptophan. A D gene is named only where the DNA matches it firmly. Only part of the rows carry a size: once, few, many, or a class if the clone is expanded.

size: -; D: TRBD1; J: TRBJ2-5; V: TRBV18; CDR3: CASTTGGETQYF; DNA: TGTGCCAGCACTACAGGGGGTGAGACCCAGTACTTC
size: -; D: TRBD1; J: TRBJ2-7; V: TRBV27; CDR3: CASSLYPRQGAQDEQYF; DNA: TGTGCCAGCAGTTTATACCCCCGGCAGGGGGCGCAGGACGAGCAGTACTTC
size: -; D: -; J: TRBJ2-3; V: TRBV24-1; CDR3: CATSAPGSTSTDTQYF; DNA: TGTGCCACCAGTGCCCCAGGGTCTACTAGCACAGATACGCAGTATTTT
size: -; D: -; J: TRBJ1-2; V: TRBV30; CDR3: CAWTGYSYGYTF; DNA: TGTGCCTGGACGGGGTATAGCTATGGCTACACCTTC
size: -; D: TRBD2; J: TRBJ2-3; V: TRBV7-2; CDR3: CASSLEWTSGRARDTQYF; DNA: TGTGCCAGCAGCTTAGAGTGGACTAGCGGGAGGGCAAGAGATACGCAGTATTTT
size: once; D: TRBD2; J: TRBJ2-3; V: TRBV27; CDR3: CASSFLTSGTDTQYF; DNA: TGTGCCAGCAGTTTCTTGACTAGCGGCACAGATACGCAGTATTTT
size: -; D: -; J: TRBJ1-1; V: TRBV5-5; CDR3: CASSKPGVPEAFF; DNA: TGTGCCAGCAGCAAGCCAGGGGTGCCTGAAGCTTTCTTT
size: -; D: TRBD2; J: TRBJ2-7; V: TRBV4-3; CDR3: CASSQVIRRGEQYF; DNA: TGCGCCAGCAGCCAAGTGATCCGGCGGGGGGAGCAGTACTTC
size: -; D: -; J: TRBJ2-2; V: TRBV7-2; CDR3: CASSSRPRETGELFF; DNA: TGTGCCAGCAGCTCGAGACCAAGGGAGACCGGGGAGCTGTTTTTT
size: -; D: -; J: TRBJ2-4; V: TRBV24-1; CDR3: CATSDSRGAKNIQYF; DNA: TGTGCCACCAGTGATTCCAGGGGAGCCAAAAACATTCAGTACTTC
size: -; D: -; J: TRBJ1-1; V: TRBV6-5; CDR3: CASTGRNTEAFF; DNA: TGTGCCAGTACAGGGAGGAACACTGAAGCTTTCTTT
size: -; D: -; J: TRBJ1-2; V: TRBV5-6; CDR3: CASSLNPRNYGYTF; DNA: TGTGCCAGCAGCTTGAACCCGAGGAACTATGGCTACACCTTC
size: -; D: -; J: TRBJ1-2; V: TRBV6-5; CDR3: CASSYSQRWTGGYTF; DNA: TGTGCCAGCAGTTACTCCCAGAGATGGACGGGAGGCTACACCTTC
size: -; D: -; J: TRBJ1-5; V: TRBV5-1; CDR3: CASSLDPKGQPQHF; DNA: TGCGCCAGCAGCCTCGACCCGAAGGGGCAGCCCCAGCATTTT
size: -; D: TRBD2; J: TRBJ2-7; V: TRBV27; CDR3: CASSPGTGGYEQYF; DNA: TGTGCCAGCAGCCCCGGGACGGGAGGTTACGAGCAGTACTTC
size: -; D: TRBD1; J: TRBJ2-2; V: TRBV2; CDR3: CASRQGANEAGELFF; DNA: TGTGCCAGCAGACAGGGGGCGAATGAGGCCGGGGAGCTGTTTTTT
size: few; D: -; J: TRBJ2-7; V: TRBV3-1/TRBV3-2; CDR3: CASSPLRDEQYF; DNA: TGTGCCAGCAGCCCCCTACGGGACGAGCAGTACTTC
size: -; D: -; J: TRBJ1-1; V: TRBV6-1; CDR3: CASSAPLSRADQTEAFF; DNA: TGTGCCAGCAGTGCCCCTCTATCGAGGGCAGACCAGACTGAAGCTTTCTTT
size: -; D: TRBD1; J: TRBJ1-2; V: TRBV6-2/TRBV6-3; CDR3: CASRYRGHGYGYTF; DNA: TGTGCCAGCAGGTACAGGGGGCACGGTTATGGCTACACCTTC
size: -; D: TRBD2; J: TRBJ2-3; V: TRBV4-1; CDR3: CASSQYTSGATDTQYF; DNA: TGCGCCAGCAGCCAATATACTAGCGGGGCCACAGATACGCAGTATTTT
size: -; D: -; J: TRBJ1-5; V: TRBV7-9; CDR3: CASSLESGVGSNQPQHF; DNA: TGTGCCAGCAGCTTAGAGTCCGGGGTAGGTAGCAATCAGCCCCAGCATTTT
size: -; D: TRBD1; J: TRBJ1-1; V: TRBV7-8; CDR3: CASSFPGQSMNTEAFF; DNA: TGTGCCAGCAGCTTCCCGGGACAGTCTATGAACACTGAAGCTTTCTTT
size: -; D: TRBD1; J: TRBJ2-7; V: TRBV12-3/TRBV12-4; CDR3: CASSLTGNEQYF; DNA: TGTGCCAGCAGCCTGACAGGGAACGAGCAGTACTTC
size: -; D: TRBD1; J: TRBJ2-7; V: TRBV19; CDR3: CASSIGTATLGEQYF; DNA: TGTGCCAGTAGTATCGGGACAGCGACCTTGGGGGAGCAGTACTTC
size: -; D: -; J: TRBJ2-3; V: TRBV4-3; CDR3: CASSQAPSGTDTQYF; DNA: TGCGCCAGCAGCCAAGCTCCGAGCGGCACAGATACGCAGTATTTT
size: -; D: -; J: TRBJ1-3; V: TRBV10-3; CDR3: CAISGSGAIPGNTIYF; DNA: TGTGCCATCAGTGGTTCAGGGGCGATACCTGGAAACACCATATATTTT
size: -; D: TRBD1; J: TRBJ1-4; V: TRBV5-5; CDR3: CASSFSGTGARSTNEKLFF; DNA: TGTGCCAGCAGCTTCTCCGGGACAGGGGCCCGCTCCACTAATGAAAAACTGTTTTTT
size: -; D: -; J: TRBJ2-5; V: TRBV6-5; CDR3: CASRQQGRETQYF; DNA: TGTGCCAGCAGGCAACAGGGGAGGGAGACCCAGTACTTC
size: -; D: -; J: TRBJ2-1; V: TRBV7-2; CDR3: CASSGTGTTSYNEQFF; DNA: TGTGCCAGCAGCGGGACCGGGACAACCTCCTACAATGAGCAGTTCTTC
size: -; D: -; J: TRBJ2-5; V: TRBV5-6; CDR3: CASSHTQGKETQYF; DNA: TGTGCCAGCAGCCATACTCAGGGTAAAGAGACCCAGTACTTC
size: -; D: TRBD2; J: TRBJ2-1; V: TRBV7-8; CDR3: CASSPQHGGSYNEQFF; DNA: TGTGCCAGCAGCCCCCAGCATGGCGGGAGCTACAATGAGCAGTTCTTC
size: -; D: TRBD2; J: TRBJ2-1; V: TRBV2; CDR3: CASSRTSGANEQFF; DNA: TGTGCCAGCAGTCGGACTAGCGGGGCTAATGAGCAGTTCTTC
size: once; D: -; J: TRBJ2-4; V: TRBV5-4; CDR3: CASSSEGRNIQYF; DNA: TGTGCCAGCAGCTCGGAGGGGAGAAACATTCAGTACTTC
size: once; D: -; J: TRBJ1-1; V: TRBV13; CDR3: CASSLHGNTEAFF; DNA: TGTGCCAGCAGCTTACACGGGAACACTGAAGCTTTCTTT
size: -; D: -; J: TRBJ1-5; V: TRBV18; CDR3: CASSRDMEEPQHF; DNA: TGTGCCAGCTCTCGGGACATGGAAGAGCCCCAGCATTTT
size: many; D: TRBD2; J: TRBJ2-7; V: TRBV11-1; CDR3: CASSFPTGGLYEQYF; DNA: TGTGCCAGCAGCTTTCCAACGGGAGGATTGTACGAGCAGTACTTC
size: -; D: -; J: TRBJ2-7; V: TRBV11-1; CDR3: CASSPYIHEQYF; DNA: TGTGCCAGCAGCCCCTATATCCACGAGCAGTACTTC
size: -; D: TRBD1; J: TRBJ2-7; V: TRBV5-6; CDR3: CASSLVDEGTGVSYEQYF; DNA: TGTGCCAGCAGCTTGGTAGATGAAGGGACAGGGGTATCCTACGAGCAGTACTTC
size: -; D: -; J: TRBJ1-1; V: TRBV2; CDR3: CASSFEGYTEAFF; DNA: TGTGCCAGCAGTTTTGAGGGTTACACTGAAGCTTTCTTT